The 9 T cell receptor beta chains presented below share a single source sample, sequenced in a study of molecular identifiers for immune sequencing clone quantification. TCRdb passed the PCR reads through MiXCR, listing each CDR3 protein once. Of about 630,000 distinct CDR3 sequences listed, 25% are singletons. The sequenced sample consisted of naive CD8+ T cells from blood, with Jurkat cell RNA spiked in. Subset denoted: FACS-sorted CD8+CD4-CCR7+CD45RA+ naive T cells. The receptors were gathered from a human donor in good health. Some libraries in this study had Jurkat cell RNA spiked in.

This clonotype has just one count. The rearrangement uses TRBV30 and TRBJ2-1; 7 bases match TRBD2. Germline CDR1 GTSNPN, CDR2 SVGIG (reference sequence). This CDR3 contains 16 residues. V dropped 2 bases and J dropped 5; count of bases not matched to a gene: 12. In DNA form, the CDR3 reads TGTGCCTGGAGTAATGGAATTGGCGGGAGAAACAATGAGCAGTTCTTC. This sequence encodes CAWSNGIGGRNNEQFF.

This clonotype has a single count. This may be a read error: a much more frequent sequence differs by one nucleotide. The V gene is TRBV12-3 or TRBV12-4, the J gene TRBJ2-5; a possible D gene is TRBD1 (5 bases). This CDR3 comprises 15 residues. V lost 1 base and J 3 bases, leaving 12 bases between the germline ends. The DNA of the CDR3 is TGTGCCAGCAGTTTAGGGTATAAGGGGAAAGAGACCCAGTACTTC. Translating it yields CASSLGYKGKETQYF.

The chain is built from TRBV3-1 and TRBJ1-5, with D unclear. This CDR3 region has 15 residues. V dropped 0 bases and J dropped 3 bases, with 9 bases sitting between them. Per the germline V gene, CDR1 is LGHDT and CDR2 is YNNKEL (reference sequence). The CDR3 DNA reads TGTGCCAGCAGCCAAGATTTTGGAGACAATCAGCCCCAGCATTTT. This encodes CASSQDFGDNQPQHF.

About this clonotype: One base away lies a much larger clone, so this may be a sequencing read error. The chain links TRBV6-1 to TRBJ1-1; D remains unclear. Looked up from germline, CDR1 is MNHNS and CDR2 is SASEGT. The CDR3 consists of 15 residues. CDR3 bases: TGTGCCAGCAGTGGTTCCCGCTGGATGAACACTGAAGCTATCTTT. Protein: CASSGSRWMNTEAIF.

This clonotype occurred many times. The chain has TRBV5-5 and TRBJ1-5; 7 nucleotides match TRBD1. Germline V lookup: CDR1 SGHKS, CDR2 YYEKEE (reference sequence). V trimming: 4 bases; J trimming: 10 bases; junction bases outside the gene matches: 17. This CDR3 has 16 amino acids. DNA of the CDR3: TGTGCCAGCAGCCCAGGGGGTGCTGGAGTTTATATTCCCCAGCATTTT. Residues: CASSPGGAGVYIPQHF.

This clonotype turned up a few times. V is TRBV5-5 and J is TRBJ1-1, with 9 positions matching TRBD1. CDR3 length: 18 residues. Germline loops: CDR1 SGHKS, CDR2 YYEKEE (reference sequence). V shed 2 bases and J 1 base; nucleotides not matched to a gene: 12. CDR3 loop: CASSFLIDRGERNTEAFF. The CDR3 coding sequence is TGTGCCAGCAGCTTTCTAATTGACAGGGGGGAAAGGAACACTGAAGCTTTCTTT.

CDR3 nucleotide sequence: TGTGCCAGCAGTAACAGGGCCGCGAGCTCCTACAATGAGCAGTTCTTC. This codes for CASSNRAASSYNEQFF. The gene calls are TRBV9 and TRBJ2-1, with D perhaps TRBD1 (6 bases). Trimming pared 5 bases from V and 0 bases from J, leaving 15 bases between. The germline V gene has CDR1 SGDLS and CDR2 YYNGEE. The CDR3 spans 16 residues.

This clonotype has at least ten counts. This chain joins TRBV6-5 and TRBJ2-1; D is uncertain. Germline V gene sequence: CDR1 MNHEY, CDR2 SVGAGI. The CDR3 extends over 13 amino acids. V dropped 0 bases and J dropped 4 bases, with 4 bases sitting between them. CDR3 sequence (DNA): TGTGCCAGCAGTTACTCGATTTACAATGAGCAGTTCTTC. As protein: CASSYSIYNEQFF.

V gene TRBV4-3 combines with J gene TRBJ1-1, with TRBD1 matching over 8 bases. Germline CDR1 LGHNA, CDR2 YSLEER. The CDR3 contains 16 residues. V lost 0 bases, J lost 5 bases, and 8 bases stayed unmatched. CDR3 nucleotides: TGCGCCAGCAGCCAAGATCACGACAGGGGAAGTACTGAAGCTTTCTTT. This sequence encodes CASSQDHDRGSTEAFF.